The entry that follows covers one T cell receptor (beta chain) sequence. The antigen is undetermined. This sample was taken from a study of cytomegalovirus exposure and HLA in healthy donors. Study outcomes and limitations: There were several of the most significant clusters that appeared linked to common viral pathogens in a later analysis.

Vbeta (60) and Jbeta (13) primers were used in the PCR. Sequencing used immunoSEQ multiplex PCR; TCRdb keeps in-frame clones, though not all of them. Among over 75,000 clones listed, about nine tenths were seen once. V lost 5 bases and J lost 3; bases outside the gene matches: 9. CDR1 and CDR2 from the germline V gene are MNHEY and SMNVEV (reference sequence). The CDR3 runs 15 residues. This TCR came from a man aged 25-40 years in good health and CMV-seropositive. Sequencing was carried out using PBMCs. The chain joins TRBV27 to TRBJ2-7, with 8 bases aligning to TRBD1. The CDR3 nucleotides read TGTGCCAGCAGTCTCAGGGGGCGTATGGGCTACGAGCAGTACTTC. Amino acid sequence: CASSLRGRMGYEQYF.